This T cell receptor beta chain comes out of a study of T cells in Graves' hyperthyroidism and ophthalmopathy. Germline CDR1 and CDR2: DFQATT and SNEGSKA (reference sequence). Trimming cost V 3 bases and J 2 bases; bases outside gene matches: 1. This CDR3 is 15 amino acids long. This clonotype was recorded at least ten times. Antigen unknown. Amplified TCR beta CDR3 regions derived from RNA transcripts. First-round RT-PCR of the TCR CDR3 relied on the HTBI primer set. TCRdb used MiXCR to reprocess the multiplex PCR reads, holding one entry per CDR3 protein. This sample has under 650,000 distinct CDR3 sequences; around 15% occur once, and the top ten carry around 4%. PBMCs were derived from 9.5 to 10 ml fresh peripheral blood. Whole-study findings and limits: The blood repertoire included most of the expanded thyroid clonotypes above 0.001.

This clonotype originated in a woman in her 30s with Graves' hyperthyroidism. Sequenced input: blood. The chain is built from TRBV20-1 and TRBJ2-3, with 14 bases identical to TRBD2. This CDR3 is CSARGLAGDTDTQYF. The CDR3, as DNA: TGCAGTGCTAGGGGACTAGCGGGAGACACAGATACGCAGTATTTT.